This T cell receptor (beta chain) was recovered during a study of beta chain features in type 1 diabetes. Study findings and constraints: In type 1 diabetes patients, VDJ junctions had fewer insertions; deletions at these junctions were more frequent.

Germline trimming cut 3 bases from V and 2 bases from J; bases unmatched to any gene: 3. This CDR3 has 14 amino acids. Germline CDR1 MNHEY, CDR2 SMNVEV (reference sequence). This clone showed up just a few times. The antigen is unknown. Sequencing targeted expressed TCRB transcripts, as all isolated RNA had been reverse transcribed. Only in-frame clones appear in the TCRdb table, and some are missing; sequencing was by immunoSEQ multiplex PCR. Of more than 300,000 clones detected, 6.5% to 10% appear once; the ten largest clones hold more than 0.4%. Sequenced sample: central memory CD4+ T cells from blood. The clonotype originates from a woman younger than 35 in good health. The chain recombines TRBV27 with TRBJ2-7; 8 nucleotides line up with TRBD2. CDR3 sequence (DNA): TGTGCCAGCAGTTTGCGGGGGGTGCCCTACGAGCAGTACTTC. Translation: CASSLRGVPYEQYF.